This T cell receptor beta chain was identified during a study of cytomegalovirus exposure and HLA in healthy donors. From germline, CDR1 is LGHNA and CDR2 YNFKEQ. Trimming cost V 7 bases and J 7 bases; bases outside gene matches: 9. This CDR3 comprises 14 residues. 60 Vbeta and 13 Jbeta primers were used in PCR. Measured with immunoSEQ multiplex PCR; TCRdb has only the in-frame clones, and not every one. Of under 200,000 clones listed, roughly 80% were seen once; the top ten hold 0.9% to 1%. The clonotype comes from a girl aged 2 to 10 in good health and CMV-seropositive. V is TRBV4-2 and J is TRBJ1-4, with TRBD1 matching 7 bases. The sample was PBMCs. The CDR3 loop is CASTDRDRPEKLFF. The DNA of the CDR3 is TGTGCCAGCACCGACCGGGACAGACCTGAAAAACTGTTTTTT.